Presented here are 4 T cell receptor beta chains from one specimen sequenced in a study of identical twins. TCRdb processed the 5' RACE reads anew with MiXCR; each CDR3 protein has one entry. This sample carries nearly 650,000 distinct CDR3 sequences, about 7% of them seen once, and the ten largest clones take roughly 1.6%. This same sample was also part of a study on yellow fever vaccine responses in identical twins.

Sequencing used PBMCs. The receptor set was obtained from a woman in her late teens or twenties in good health.

Many counts were recorded for this clonotype. The gene calls are TRBV18 and TRBJ2-1; no clear D gene. The V gene lost 5 bases and the J gene lost 10 bases, with 18 bases spanning the gap. This CDR3 has 14 residues. Germline V CDR1 and CDR2: KGHSH, LQKENI. The CDR3 is CASSIEVRAEEQFF. CDR3 in DNA: TGTGCCAGCTCAATTGAGGTCCGGGCTGAGGAGCAGTTCTTC.

Ten or more counts support this clonotype. The chain recombines TRBV29-1 with TRBJ2-1; D might be TRBD2 (5 bases). The V gene lost 0 bases and the J gene lost 0 bases, with 24 bases spanning the gap. The germline CDR1 and CDR2 sequences are SQVTM and ANQGSEA. This CDR3 spans 20 amino acids. CDR3 nucleotide sequence: TGCAGCGTTGAAGATCTGAGCGGCGGCTGGAGAATCAGCTCCTACAATGAGCAGTTCTTC. The encoded protein is CSVEDLSGGWRISSYNEQFF.

This clonotype was seen more than once but under ten times. The V gene is TRBV10-3, the J gene TRBJ2-3, with a weak D call TRBD2 (6 bases). The V and J ends lost 4 bases and 2 bases respectively, with 13 bases between them. Germline assignment: CDR1 ENHRY and CDR2 SYGVKD. The CDR3 has 15 residues. The CDR3 region is CAISVLATATDTQYF. The CDR3 bases are TGTGCCATCAGTGTTCTAGCGACTGCCACAGATACGCAGTATTTT.

The V and J genes are TRBV12-3 or TRBV12-4 and TRBJ2-2; 12 bases map to TRBD2. CDR3 length: 17 residues. J lost 7 bases, V lost 6 bases, and 12 bases had no gene match. As DNA, the CDR3 is TGTGCCAGCAGCACCCCTAGCGGGAGGGCTGGAAACGGGGAGCTGTTTTTT. Translated, it gives CASSTPSGRAGNGELFF.